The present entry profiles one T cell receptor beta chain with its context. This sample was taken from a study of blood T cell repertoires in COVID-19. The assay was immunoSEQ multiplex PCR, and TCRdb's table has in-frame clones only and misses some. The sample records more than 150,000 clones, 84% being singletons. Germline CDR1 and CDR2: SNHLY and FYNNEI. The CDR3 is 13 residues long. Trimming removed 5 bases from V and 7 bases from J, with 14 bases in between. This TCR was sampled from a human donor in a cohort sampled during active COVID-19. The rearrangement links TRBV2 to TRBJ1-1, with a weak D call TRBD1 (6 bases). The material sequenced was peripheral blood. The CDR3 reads CASSINRENEAFF. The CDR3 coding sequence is TGTGCCAGCAGTATAAACAGGGAGAATGAAGCTTTCTTT.